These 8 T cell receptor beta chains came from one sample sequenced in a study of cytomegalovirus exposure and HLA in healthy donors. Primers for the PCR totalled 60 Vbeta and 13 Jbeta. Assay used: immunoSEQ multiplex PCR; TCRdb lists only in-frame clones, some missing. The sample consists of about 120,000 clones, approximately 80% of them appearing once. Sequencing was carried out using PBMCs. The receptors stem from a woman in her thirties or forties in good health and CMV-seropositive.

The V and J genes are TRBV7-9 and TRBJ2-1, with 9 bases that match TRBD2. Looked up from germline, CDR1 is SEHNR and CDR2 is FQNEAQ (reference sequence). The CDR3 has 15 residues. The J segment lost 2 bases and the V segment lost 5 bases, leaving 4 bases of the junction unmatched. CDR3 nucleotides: TGTGCCAGCAGCCAACTAGCGGGCCCCTACAATGAGCAGTTCTTC. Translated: CASSQLAGPYNEQFF.

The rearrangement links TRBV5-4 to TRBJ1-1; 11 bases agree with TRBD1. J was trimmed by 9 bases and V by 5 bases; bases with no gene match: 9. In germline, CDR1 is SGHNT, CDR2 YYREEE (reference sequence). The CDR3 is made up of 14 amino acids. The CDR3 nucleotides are TGTGCCAGCAGGCGGACAGGGGGCCAGATGCAAGCTTTCTTT. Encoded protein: CASRRTGGQMQAFF. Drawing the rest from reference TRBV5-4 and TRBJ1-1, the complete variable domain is ETGVTQSPTHLIKTRGQQVTLRCSSQSGHNTVSWYQQALGQGPQFIFQYYREEENGRGNFPPRFSGLQFPNYSSELNVNALELDDSALYLCASRRTGGQMQAFFGQGTRLTVV.

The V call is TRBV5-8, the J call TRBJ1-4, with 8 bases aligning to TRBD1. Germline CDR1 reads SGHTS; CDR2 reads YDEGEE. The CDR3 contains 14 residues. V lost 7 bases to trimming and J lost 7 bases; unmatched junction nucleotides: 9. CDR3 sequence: CASHSGGFFEKLFF. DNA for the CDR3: TGTGCCAGCCACTCAGGGGGCTTTTTTGAAAAACTGTTTTTT.

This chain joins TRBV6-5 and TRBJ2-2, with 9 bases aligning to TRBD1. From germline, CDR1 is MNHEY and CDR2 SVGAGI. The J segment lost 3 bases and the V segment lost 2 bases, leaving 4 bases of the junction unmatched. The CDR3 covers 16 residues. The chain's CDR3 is CASSYGDRGYTGELFF. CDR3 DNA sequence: TGTGCCAGCAGTTACGGAGACAGGGGGTACACCGGGGAGCTGTTTTTT.

The CDR3 sequence is CASSLTAARAEAFF. DNA of the CDR3: TGTGCCAGCAGCTTGACTGCGGCTCGCGCTGAAGCTTTCTTT. The rearrangement links TRBV7-6 to TRBJ1-1, with D uncertain. This CDR3 has 14 amino acids. Germline-derived CDR1 and CDR2 are SGHVS and FNYEAQ. V gave up 3 bases and J gave up 6 bases, with 14 bases separating them.

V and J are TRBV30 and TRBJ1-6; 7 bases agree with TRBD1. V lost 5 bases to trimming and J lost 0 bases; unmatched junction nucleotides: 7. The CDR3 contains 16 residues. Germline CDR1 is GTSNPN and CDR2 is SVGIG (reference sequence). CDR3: CAWLTGTSSYNSPLHF. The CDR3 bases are TGTGCCTGGCTGACAGGGACGAGCTCCTATAATTCACCCCTCCACTTT.

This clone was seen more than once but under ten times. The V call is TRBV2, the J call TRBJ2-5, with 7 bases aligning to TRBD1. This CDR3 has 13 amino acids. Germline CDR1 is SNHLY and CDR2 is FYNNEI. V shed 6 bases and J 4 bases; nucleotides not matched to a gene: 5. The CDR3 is CASRETGRETQYF. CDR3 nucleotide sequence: TGTGCCAGCAGAGAGACAGGGCGAGAGACCCAGTACTTC. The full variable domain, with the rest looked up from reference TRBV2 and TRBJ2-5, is EPEVTQTPSHQVTQMGQEVILRCVPISNHLYFYWYRQILGQKVEFLVSFYNNEISEKSEIFDDQFSVERPDGSNFTLKIRSTKLEDSAMYFCASRETGRETQYFGPGTRLLVL.

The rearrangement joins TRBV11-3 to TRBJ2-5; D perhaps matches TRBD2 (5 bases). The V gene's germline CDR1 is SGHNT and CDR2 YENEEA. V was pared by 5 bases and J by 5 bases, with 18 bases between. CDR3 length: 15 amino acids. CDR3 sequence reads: CASSPGVGKGETQYF. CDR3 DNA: TGTGCCAGCAGCCCCGGGGTAGGGAAAGGGGAGACCCAGTACTTC.